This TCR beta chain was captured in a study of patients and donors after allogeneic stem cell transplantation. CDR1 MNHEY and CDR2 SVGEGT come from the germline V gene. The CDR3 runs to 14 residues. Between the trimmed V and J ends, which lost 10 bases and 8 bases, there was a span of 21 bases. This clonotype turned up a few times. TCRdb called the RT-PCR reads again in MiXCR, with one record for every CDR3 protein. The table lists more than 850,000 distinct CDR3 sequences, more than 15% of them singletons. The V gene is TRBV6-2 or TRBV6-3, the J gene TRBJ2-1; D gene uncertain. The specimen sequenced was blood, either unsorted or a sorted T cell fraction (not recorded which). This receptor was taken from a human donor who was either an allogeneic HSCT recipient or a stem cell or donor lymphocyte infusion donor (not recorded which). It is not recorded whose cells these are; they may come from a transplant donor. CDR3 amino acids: CATRRPPVAHEQFF. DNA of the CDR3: TGTGCCACCCGACGCCCCCCTGTTGCGCATGAGCAGTTCTTC.